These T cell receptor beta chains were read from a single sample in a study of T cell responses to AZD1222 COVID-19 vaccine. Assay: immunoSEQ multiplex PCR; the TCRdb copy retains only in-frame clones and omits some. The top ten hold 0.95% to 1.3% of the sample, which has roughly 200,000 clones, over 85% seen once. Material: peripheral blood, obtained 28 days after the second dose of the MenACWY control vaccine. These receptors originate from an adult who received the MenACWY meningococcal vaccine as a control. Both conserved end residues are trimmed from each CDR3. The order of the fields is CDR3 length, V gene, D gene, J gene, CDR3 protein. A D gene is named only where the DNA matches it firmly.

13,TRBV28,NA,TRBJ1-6,ASSIPGTYDSPLH
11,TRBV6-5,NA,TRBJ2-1,ASSSPRSREQF
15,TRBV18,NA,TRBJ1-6,ASSPPAGATANSPLH
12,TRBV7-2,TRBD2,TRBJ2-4,ASSPRGGRNIQY
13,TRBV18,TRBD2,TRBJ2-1,ASSPIAGGPWEQF
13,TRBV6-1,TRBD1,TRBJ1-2,ASSEAGQPNYGYT
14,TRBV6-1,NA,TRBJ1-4,ASSEGWGGAGEKLF
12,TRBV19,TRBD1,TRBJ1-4,ASKGTGMKEKLF
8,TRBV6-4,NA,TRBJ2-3,ASRSDTQY
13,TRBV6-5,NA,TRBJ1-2,ASSSGSVSNYGYT
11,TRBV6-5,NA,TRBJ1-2,ASSSRGPGGYT
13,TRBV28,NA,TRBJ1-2,ASSSGTWDGYGYT
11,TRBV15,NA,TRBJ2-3,ATSLNTADTQY
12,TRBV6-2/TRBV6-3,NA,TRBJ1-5,ASSRGLGIGPQH
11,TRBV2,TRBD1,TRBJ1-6,ASTGTGRTPLH
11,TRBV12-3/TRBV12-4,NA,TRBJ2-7,ASSFLVSYEQY
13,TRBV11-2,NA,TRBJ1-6,ASSSQVVAYSPLH
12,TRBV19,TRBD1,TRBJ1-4,ASSKGQGNEKLF
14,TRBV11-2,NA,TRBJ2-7,ASSLDLGGGTYEQY
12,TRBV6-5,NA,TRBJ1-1,ASSVNRPNTEAF
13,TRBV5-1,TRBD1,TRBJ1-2,ASSFSGGDNYGYT
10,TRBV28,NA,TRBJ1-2,ASSLRAGGYT
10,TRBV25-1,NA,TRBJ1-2,ASMTGNYGYT
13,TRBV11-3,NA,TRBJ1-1,ASSLDGRIKTEAF
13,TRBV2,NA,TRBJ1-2,ASSLGTDANYGYT
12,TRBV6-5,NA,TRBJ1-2,ASSTTGFNYGYT
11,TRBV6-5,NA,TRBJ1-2,ASSSQGRNGYT
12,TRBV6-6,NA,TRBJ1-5,ASSYSGRNQPQH
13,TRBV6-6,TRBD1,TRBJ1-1,ASSYPDRGHTEAF
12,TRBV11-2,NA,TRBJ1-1,ASSFGDLNTEAF
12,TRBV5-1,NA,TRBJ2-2,ASSFRPNTGELF
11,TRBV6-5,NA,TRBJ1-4,ASSSAPGSTLF
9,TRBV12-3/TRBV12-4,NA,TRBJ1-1,ASILLTEAF
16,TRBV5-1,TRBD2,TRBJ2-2,ASSYMTSGATKPGELF
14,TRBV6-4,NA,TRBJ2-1,ASSDSLRSSYNEQF
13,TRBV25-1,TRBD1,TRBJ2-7,AILSIGGPRTGQY
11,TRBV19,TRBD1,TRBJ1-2,ASSLDRVRGYT
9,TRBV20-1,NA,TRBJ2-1,SASGGGEQF
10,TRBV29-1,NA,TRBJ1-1,SPGLPNTEAF
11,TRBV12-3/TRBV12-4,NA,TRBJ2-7,ASSLANSYEQY
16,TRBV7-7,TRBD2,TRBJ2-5,ASSSRDSGGLLEETQY
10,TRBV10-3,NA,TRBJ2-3,AISDRGNTQY
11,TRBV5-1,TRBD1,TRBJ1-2,ASSPGQGEGYT
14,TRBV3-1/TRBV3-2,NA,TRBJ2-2,ASTPAGTSNTGELF
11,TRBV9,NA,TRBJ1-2,ASNRGTEYGYT
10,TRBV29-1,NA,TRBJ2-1,SVGQPGYEQF
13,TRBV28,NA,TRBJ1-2,ASSLPSARNYGYT
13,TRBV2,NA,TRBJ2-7,ASARQGGQTYEQY
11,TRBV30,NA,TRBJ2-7,AWSATPSYEQY
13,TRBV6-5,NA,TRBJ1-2,ASSYRTGPRDGYT
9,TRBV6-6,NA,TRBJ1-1,ASSYSTEAF
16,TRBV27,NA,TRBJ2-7,ASSSPRGGRGLQDEQY
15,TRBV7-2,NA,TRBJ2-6,ASSTYMGGAGANVLT
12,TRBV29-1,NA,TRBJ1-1,SVTGRWTNTEAF
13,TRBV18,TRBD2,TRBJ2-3,ASSRLAGVTDTQY
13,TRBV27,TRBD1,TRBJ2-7,ASSEQGTYPYEQY
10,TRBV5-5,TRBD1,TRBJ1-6,ATGTGNSPLH
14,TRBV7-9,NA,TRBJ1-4,ASSLARGPTNEKLF